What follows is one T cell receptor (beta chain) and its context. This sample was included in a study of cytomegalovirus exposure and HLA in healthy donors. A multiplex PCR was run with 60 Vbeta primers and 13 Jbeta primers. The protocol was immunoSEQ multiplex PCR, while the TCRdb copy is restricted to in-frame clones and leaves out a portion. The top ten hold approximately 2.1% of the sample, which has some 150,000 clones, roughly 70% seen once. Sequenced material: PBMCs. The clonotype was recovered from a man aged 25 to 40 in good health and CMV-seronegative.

This CDR3 is CASSVQGRETQYF. The CDR3 bases are TGTGCCAGCAGCGTACAGGGTCGGGAGACCCAGTACTTC. This sequence joins TRBV28 and TRBJ2-5; the D gene is possibly TRBD1 (6 bases). Germline V gene lookup returns CDR1 MDHEN and CDR2 SYDVKM. This CDR3 has 13 amino acids. The V end lost 6 bases, the J end lost 5 bases, and 13 bases lay between the germline ends.